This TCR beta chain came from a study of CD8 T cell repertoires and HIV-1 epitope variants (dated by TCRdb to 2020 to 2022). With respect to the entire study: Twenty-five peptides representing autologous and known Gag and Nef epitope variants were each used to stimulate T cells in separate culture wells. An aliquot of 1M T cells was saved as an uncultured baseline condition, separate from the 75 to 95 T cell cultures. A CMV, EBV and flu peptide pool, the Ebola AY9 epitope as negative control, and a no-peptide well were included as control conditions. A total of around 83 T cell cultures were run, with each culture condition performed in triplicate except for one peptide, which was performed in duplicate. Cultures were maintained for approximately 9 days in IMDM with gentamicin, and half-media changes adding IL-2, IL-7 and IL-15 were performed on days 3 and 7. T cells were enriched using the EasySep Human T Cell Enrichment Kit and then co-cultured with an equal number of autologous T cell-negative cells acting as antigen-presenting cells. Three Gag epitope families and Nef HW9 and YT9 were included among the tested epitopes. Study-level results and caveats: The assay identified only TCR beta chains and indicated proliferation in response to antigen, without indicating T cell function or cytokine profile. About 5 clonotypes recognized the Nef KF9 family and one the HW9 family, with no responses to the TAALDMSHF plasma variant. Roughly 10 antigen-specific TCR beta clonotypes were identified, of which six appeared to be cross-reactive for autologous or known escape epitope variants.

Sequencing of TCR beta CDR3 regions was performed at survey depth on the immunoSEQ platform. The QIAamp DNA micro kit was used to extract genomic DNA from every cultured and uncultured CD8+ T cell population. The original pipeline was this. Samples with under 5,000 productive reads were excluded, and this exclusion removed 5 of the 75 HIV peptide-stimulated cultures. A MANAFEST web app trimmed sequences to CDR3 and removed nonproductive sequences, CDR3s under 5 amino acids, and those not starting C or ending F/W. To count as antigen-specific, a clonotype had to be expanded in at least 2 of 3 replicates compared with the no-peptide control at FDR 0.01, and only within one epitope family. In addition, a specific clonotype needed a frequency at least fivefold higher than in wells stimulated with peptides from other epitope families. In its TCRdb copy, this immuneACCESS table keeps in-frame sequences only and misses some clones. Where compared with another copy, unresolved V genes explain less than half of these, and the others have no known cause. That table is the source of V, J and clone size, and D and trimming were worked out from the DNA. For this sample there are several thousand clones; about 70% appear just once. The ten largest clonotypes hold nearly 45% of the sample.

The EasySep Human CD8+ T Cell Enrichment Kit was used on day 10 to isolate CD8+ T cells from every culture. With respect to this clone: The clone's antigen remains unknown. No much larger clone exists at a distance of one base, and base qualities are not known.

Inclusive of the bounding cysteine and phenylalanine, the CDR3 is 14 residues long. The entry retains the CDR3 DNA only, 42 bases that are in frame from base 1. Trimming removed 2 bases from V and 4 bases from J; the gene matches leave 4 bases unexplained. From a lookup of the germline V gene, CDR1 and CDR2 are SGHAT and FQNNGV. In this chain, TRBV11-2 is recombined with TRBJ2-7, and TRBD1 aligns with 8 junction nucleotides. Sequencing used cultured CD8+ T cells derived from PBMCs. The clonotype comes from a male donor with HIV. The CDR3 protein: CASSLIGQGYEQYF. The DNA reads TGTGCCAGCAGCTTAATAGGACAGGGTTACGAGCAGTACTTC.